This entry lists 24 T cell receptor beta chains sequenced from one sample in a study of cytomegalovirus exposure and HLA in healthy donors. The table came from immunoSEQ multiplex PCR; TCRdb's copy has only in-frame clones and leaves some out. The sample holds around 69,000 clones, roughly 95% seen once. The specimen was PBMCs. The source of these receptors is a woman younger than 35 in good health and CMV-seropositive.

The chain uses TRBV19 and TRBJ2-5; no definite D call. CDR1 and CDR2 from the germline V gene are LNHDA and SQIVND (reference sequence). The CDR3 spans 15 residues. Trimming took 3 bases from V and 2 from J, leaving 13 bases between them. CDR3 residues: CASSIVQEPQETQYF. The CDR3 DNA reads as TGTGCCAGTAGTATTGTGCAGGAACCTCAAGAGACCCAGTACTTC.

CDR3 sequence: CAWSVSASGAAGQYF. The CDR3 nucleotides are TGTGCCTGGAGTGTATCAGCTAGCGGGGCCGCTGGGCAGTACTTC. The rearrangement uses TRBV30 and TRBJ2-7; 9 bases map to TRBD2. The CDR3 extends over 15 amino acids. Germline assignment: CDR1 GTSNPN and CDR2 SVGIG (reference sequence). V gave up 0 bases and J gave up 9 bases; unmatched junction bases: 12. Filled out from reference TRBV30 and TRBJ2-7, the complete variable domain reads SQTIHQWPATLVQPVGSPLSLECTVEGTSNPNLYWYRQAAGRGLQLLFYSVGIGQISSEVPQNLSASRPQDRQFILSSKKLLLSDSGFYLCAWSVSASGAAGQYFGPGTRLTVT.

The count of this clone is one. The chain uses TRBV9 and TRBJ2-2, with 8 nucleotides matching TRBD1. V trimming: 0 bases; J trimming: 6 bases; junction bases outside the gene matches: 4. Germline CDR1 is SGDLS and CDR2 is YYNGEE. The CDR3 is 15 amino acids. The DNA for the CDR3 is TGTGCCAGCAGCGTAGCCCTACAGGGGGCCGGGGAGCTGTTTTTT. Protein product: CASSVALQGAGELFF.

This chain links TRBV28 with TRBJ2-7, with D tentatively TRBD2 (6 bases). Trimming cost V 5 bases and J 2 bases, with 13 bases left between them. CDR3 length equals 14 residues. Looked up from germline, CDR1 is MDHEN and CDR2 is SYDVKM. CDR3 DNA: TGTGCCAGCAGTGTTACCGGACTAACCTACGAGCAGTACTTC. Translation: CASSVTGLTYEQYF.

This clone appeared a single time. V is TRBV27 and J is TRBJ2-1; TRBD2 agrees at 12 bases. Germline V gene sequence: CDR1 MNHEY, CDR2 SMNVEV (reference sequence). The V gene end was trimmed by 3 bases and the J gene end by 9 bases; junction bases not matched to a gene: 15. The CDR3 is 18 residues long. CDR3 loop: CASSFGQGQTSGRGEQFF. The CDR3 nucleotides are TGTGCCAGCAGTTTTGGACAGGGTCAGACTAGCGGGAGAGGTGAGCAGTTCTTC.

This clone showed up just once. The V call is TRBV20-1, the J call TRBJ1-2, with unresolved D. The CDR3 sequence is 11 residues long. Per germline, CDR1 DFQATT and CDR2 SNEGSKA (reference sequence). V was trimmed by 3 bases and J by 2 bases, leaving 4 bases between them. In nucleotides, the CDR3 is TGCAGTGCTAGCAAAAACTATGGCTACACCTTC. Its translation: CSASKNYGYTF.

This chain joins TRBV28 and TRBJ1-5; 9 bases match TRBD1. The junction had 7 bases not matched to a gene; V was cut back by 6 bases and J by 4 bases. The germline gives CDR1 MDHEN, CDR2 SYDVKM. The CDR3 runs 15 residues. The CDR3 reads CASSLGQGPNQPQHF. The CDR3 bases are TGTGCCAGCAGCCTGGGACAGGGACCAAATCAGCCCCAGCATTTT.

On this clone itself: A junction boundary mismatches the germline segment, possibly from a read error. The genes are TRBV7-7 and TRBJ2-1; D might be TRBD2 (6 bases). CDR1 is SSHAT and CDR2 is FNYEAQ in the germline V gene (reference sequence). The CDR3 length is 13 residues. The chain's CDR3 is CASSLISGNEQFF. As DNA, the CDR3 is TGTGCTAGCAGCTTAATTAGCGGCAATGAGCAGTTCTTC.

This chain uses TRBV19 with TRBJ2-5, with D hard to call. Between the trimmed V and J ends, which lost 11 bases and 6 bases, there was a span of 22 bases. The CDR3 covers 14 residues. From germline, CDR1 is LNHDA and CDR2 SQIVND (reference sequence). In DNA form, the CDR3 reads TGTGCCCCCAGTAGTATGTCCAGCGTGAAGACCCAGTACTTC. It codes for CAPSSMSSVKTQYF. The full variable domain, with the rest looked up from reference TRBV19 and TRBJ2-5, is DGGITQSPKYLFRKEGQNVTLSCEQNLNHDAMYWYRQDPGQGLRLIYYSQIVNDFQKGDIAEGYSVSREKKESFPLTVTSAQKNPTAFYLCAPSSMSSVKTQYFGPGTRLLVL.

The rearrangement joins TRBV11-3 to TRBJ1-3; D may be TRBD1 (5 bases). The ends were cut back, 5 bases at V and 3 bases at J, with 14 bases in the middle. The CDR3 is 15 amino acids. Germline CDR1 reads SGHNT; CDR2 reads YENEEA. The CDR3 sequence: CASSLGGSVGNTIYF. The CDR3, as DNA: TGTGCCAGCAGCCTGGGGGGAAGCGTTGGAAACACCATATATTTT.

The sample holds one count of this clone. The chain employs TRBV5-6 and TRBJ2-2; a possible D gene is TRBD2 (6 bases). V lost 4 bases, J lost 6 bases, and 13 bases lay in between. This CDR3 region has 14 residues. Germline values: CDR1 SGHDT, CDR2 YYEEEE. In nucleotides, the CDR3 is TGTGCCAGCAGCCGGAGGGGACTGTCCGGGGAGCTGTTTTTT. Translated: CASSRRGLSGELFF.

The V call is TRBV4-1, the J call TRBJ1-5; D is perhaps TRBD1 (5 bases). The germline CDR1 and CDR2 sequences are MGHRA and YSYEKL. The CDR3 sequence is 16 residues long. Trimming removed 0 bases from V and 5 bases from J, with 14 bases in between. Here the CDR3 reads CASSQERGLGDQPQHF. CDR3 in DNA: TGCGCCAGCAGCCAAGAAAGGGGACTAGGGGATCAGCCCCAGCATTTT.

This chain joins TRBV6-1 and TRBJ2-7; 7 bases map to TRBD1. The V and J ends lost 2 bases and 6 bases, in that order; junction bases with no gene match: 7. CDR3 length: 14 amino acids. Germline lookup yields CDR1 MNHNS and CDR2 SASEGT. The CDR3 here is CASSELDRVGEQYF. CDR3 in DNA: TGTGCCAGCAGTGAACTTGACAGGGTTGGCGAGCAGTACTTC.

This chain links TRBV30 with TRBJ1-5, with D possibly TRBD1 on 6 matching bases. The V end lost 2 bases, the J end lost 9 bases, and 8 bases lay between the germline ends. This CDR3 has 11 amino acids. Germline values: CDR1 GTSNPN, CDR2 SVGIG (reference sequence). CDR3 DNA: TGTGCCTGGAGTAGGGGGGGGCCCCAGCATTTT. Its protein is CAWSRGGPQHF.

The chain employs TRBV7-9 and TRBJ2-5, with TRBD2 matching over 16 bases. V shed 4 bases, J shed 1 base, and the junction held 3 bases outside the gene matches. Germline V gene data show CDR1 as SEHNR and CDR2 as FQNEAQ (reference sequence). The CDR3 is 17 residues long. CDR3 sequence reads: CASSWGTSGRAQETQYF. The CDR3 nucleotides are TGTGCCAGCAGCTGGGGGACTAGCGGGAGGGCCCAAGAGACCCAGTACTTC.

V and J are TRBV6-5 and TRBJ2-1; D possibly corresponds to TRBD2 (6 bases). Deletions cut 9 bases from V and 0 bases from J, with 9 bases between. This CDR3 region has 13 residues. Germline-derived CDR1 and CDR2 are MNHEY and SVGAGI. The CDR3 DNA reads TGTGCCAGTACGGGACTCTCCTACAATGAGCAGTTCTTC. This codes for CASTGLSYNEQFF.

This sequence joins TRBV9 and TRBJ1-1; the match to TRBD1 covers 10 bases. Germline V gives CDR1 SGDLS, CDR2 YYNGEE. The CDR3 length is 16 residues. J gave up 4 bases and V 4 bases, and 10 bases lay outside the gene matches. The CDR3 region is CASSTPTGGGFTEAFF. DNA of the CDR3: TGTGCCAGCAGCACCCCGACAGGGGGCGGCTTCACTGAAGCTTTCTTT.

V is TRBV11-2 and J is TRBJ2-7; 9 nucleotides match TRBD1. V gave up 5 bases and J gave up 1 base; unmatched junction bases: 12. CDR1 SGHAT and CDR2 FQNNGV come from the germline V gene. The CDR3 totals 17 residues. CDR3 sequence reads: CASSPSRQGVLSYEQYF. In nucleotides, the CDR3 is TGTGCCAGCAGCCCCTCCCGACAGGGGGTATTATCCTACGAGCAGTACTTC.

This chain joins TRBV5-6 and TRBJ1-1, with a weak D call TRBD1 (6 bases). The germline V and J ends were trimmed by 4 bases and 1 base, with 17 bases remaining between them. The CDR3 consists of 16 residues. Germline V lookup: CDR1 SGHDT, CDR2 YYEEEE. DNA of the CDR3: TGTGCCAGCAGCCCTCCTGCAGGGGTATGGAACACTGAAGCTTTCTTT. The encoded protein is CASSPPAGVWNTEAFF.

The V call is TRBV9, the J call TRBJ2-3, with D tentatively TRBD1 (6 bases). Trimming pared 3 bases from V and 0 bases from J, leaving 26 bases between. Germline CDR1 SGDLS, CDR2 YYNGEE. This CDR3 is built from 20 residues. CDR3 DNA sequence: TGTGCCAGCAGCGCCCCAGGGGCGCAAAACCTCTTTAGAAGCACAGATACGCAGTATTTT. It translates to CASSAPGAQNLFRSTDTQYF.

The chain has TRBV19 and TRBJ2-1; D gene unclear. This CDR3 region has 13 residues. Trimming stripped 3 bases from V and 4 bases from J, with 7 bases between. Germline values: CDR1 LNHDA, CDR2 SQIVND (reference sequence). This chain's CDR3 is CASSISRYNEQFF. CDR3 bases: TGTGCCAGTAGTATTAGTAGATACAATGAGCAGTTCTTC.

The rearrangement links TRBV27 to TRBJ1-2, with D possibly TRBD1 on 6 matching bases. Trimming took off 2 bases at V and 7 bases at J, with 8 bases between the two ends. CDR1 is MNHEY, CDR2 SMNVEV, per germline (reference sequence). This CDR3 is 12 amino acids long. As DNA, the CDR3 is TGTGCCAGCAGTTTAATAGGGGGTGGCTACACCTTC. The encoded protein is CASSLIGGGYTF.

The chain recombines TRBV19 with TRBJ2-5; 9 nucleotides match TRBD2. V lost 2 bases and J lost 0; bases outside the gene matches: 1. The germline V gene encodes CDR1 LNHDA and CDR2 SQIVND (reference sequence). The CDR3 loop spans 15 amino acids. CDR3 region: CASSIRLADQETQYF. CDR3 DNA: TGTGCCAGTAGTATACGACTAGCGGACCAAGAGACCCAGTACTTC.

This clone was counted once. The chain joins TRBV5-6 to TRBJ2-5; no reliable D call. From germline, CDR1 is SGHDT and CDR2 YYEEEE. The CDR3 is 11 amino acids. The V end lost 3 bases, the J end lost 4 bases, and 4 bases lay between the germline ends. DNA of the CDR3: TGTGCCAGCAGCTCCCTAGAGACCCAGTACTTC. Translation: CASSSLETQYF. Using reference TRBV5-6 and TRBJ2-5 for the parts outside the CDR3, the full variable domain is DAGVTQSPTHLIKTRGQQVTLRCSPKSGHDTVSWYQQALGQGPQFIFQYYEEEERQRGNFPDRFSGHQFPNYSSELNVNALLLGDSALYLCASSSLETQYFGPGTRLLVL.